Listed below are T cell receptor beta chains from one sample, sequenced in a study of identical twins. TCRdb recomputed calls from the 5' RACE reads with MiXCR, one row per CDR3 protein. The table includes 700,000 or so distinct CDR3 sequences, over 8.5% detected once. This sample was also put to use in a study of yellow fever vaccine responses in identical twins.

Sample: PBMCs. The receptors were sampled from a young woman in good health. Each CDR3 is given with its conserved first and last residue. A D gene is named only where the DNA matches it firmly. Clone size is not always given. Where it is, it says once, few, many or a class for expanded clones.

>TRBV5-1|.|TRBJ2-6|many
CASSLGQVSGANVLTF
TGCGCCAGCAGCTTGGGTCAAGTTTCTGGGGCCAACGTCCTGACTTTC
>TRBV7-9|.|TRBJ2-1|few
CASSFGDRNEQFF
TGTGCCAGCAGCTTCGGGGATCGGAATGAGCAGTTCTTC
>TRBV6-1|TRBD2|TRBJ2-7|many
CASSELAGGYEQYF
TGTGCCAGCAGTGAACTAGCGGGAGGGTACGAGCAGTACTTC
>TRBV19|.|TRBJ2-7|few
CASSMRRDPYEQYF
TGTGCCAGTAGTATGAGGAGGGACCCTTACGAGCAGTACTTC
>TRBV12-3/TRBV12-4|.|TRBJ1-5|.
CASSRPTGNQPQHF
TGTGCCAGCAGTAGACCGACAGGTAATCAGCCCCAGCATTTT
>TRBV27|.|TRBJ1-1|.
CASSLEFRMNTEAFF
TGTGCCAGCAGTTTAGAATTTAGAATGAACACTGAAGCTTTCTTT
>TRBV7-9|.|TRBJ1-4|.
CASSQNRVEEKLFF
TGTGCCAGCAGCCAAAACAGGGTTGAAGAAAAACTGTTTTTT
>TRBV4-2|TRBD2|TRBJ2-1|.
CASSQVSGGSYNEQFF
TGTGCCAGCAGCCAAGTTTCGGGGGGCTCCTACAATGAGCAGTTCTTC
>TRBV7-9|.|TRBJ2-3|.
CASLVGEDTQYF
TGTGCCAGCCTGGTAGGGGAGGATACGCAGTATTTT
>TRBV3-1|.|TRBJ2-5|few
CASTTAGGETQYF
TGTGCCAGCACCACAGCGGGTGGAGAGACCCAGTACTTC
>TRBV5-1|.|TRBJ2-5|.
CASSSTSDGIGETQYF
TGCGCCAGCAGCTCAACCTCGGACGGGATTGGAGAGACCCAGTACTTC
>TRBV27|.|TRBJ2-7|many
CASSFGGLTYEQYF
TGTGCCAGCAGTTTCGGCGGGCTTACCTACGAGCAGTACTTC
>TRBV25-1|.|TRBJ2-2|many
CASSESDRNTGELFF
TGTGCCAGCAGTGAATCCGACAGGAACACCGGGGAGCTGTTTTTT
>TRBV29-1|.|TRBJ2-7|few
CSVLDSRSYEQYF
TGCAGCGTATTGGACAGCCGATCCTACGAGCAGTACTTC
>TRBV7-9|TRBD1|TRBJ1-1|many
CASSSSGTGASEAFF
TGTGCCAGCAGCTCTAGTGGGACAGGGGCTTCTGAAGCTTTCTTT
>TRBV20-1|.|TRBJ1-5|.
CSARELQTNQPQHF
TGCAGTGCTAGAGAGTTACAGACCAATCAGCCCCAGCATTTT
>TRBV6-5|.|TRBJ2-1|.
CASSSGVTDNEQFF
TGTGCCAGCAGTTCCGGGGTAACGGACAATGAGCAGTTCTTC